A selection of T cell receptor beta chains follows, all from one sample in a study of identical twins. One entry per CDR3 protein, called by TCRdb with MiXCR from the 5' RACE reads. The data show 500,000 or so distinct CDR3 sequences, with 14% seen just once and 0.5% to 0.65% held by the top ten. This sample also belongs to another study, concerning yellow fever vaccine responses in identical twins.

The specimen sequenced was CD4+ T cells sorted from blood. Receptors were obtained from a woman under 30 in good health. CDR3s include the opening cysteine and the closing phenylalanine or tryptophan. Fields, in order: clone size, J gene, D gene, V gene, CDR3 protein, CDR3 DNA. The D gene is left open where the match is weak. Clone size is stated in some rows and not others, as once, few, many or a class when expanded.

>NA|TRBJ2-2|NA|TRBV6-1
CASSELYGELFF
TGTGCCAGCAGTGAACTCTATGGGGAGCTGTTTTTT
>few|TRBJ2-7|TRBD2|TRBV5-1
CASSLVISGVNEQYF
TGCGCCAGCAGCTTGGTTATTAGCGGGGTAAACGAGCAGTACTTC
>NA|TRBJ2-5|NA|TRBV7-9
CASSWQETQYF
TGTGCCAGCAGCTGGCAAGAGACCCAGTACTTC
>many|TRBJ2-7|NA|TRBV10-3
CAISEYRASYEQYF
TGTGCCATCAGTGAGTACAGGGCCTCCTACGAGCAGTACTTC
>few|TRBJ2-6|NA|TRBV18
CASHPGFSGANVLTF
TGTGCCAGCCACCCGGGGTTCTCTGGGGCCAACGTCCTGACTTTC
>many|TRBJ2-7|TRBD2|TRBV7-6
CASRPGLAGYEQYF
TGTGCCAGCAGACCAGGACTAGCGGGGTACGAGCAGTACTTC
>few|TRBJ2-2|NA|TRBV5-1
CASSLKGPGGELFF
TGCGCCAGCAGCTTGAAGGGACCTGGCGGGGAGCTGTTTTTT
>NA|TRBJ2-1|TRBD1|TRBV5-1
CASSSRDRDYNEQFF
TGCGCCAGCAGCTCCCGGGACAGGGATTACAATGAGCAGTTCTTC
>few|TRBJ1-4|NA|TRBV20-1
CSAPLGTGEKLFF
TGCAGTGCTCCTCTGGGGACCGGGGAAAAACTGTTTTTT
>few|TRBJ2-3|NA|TRBV12-3/TRBV12-4
CASSLAGRVSDTQYF
TGTGCCAGCAGTTTAGCGGGCAGAGTGTCAGATACGCAGTATTTT
>few|TRBJ2-1|NA|TRBV10-3
CAISDDEAGAVNEQFF
TGTGCCATCAGTGACGACGAGGCGGGGGCGGTCAATGAGCAGTTCTTC
>many|TRBJ1-1|TRBD1|TRBV24-1
CATRETGGRAEAFF
TGTGCCACCAGGGAGACAGGGGGCAGGGCTGAAGCTTTCTTT
>NA|TRBJ1-4|NA|TRBV7-2
CASSLVMLGAGEKLFF
TGTGCCAGCAGCTTAGTGATGTTGGGGGCTGGTGAAAAACTGTTTTTT
>few|TRBJ2-5|NA|TRBV20-1
CSAPTASTKTQYF
TGCAGTGCCCCAACCGCTAGTACGAAGACCCAGTACTTC
>few|TRBJ1-3|TRBD1|TRBV6-1
CASTNTGGSGNTIYF
TGTGCCAGCACCAATACAGGGGGCTCTGGAAACACCATATATTTT
>NA|TRBJ2-1|TRBD1|TRBV7-9
CASSLRQGASPYNEQFF
TGTGCCAGCAGCCTCAGACAGGGGGCCTCCCCTTACAATGAGCAGTTCTTC
>few|TRBJ2-2|NA|TRBV24-1
CAAGMITGELFF
TGTGCCGCCGGGATGATCACCGGGGAGCTGTTTTTT
>few|TRBJ2-2|NA|TRBV12-3/TRBV12-4
CASSPPRVQAGELFF
TGTGCCAGCAGTCCCCCCAGGGTCCAGGCCGGGGAGCTGTTTTTT
>NA|TRBJ1-3|NA|TRBV29-1
CSVAHSSGNTIYF
TGCAGCGTTGCTCACTCCTCTGGAAACACCATATATTTT
>few|TRBJ2-3|TRBD2|TRBV3-1
CASSQERLAGGLDTQYF
TGTGCCAGCAGCCAAGAGCGACTAGCGGGGGGGCTGGATACGCAGTATTTT
>NA|TRBJ1-2|NA|TRBV2
CASSEGTAYGYTF
TGTGCCAGCAGTGAAGGGACAGCCTATGGCTACACCTTC
>few|TRBJ2-6|NA|TRBV4-3
CASSQAWAGHSGANVLTF
TGCGCCAGCAGCCAAGCCTGGGCGGGCCACTCTGGGGCCAACGTCCTGACTTTC
>NA|TRBJ1-2|NA|TRBV25-1
CASRPARTGNYGYTF
TGTGCCAGCAGGCCGGCCCGAACAGGGAACTATGGCTACACCTTC
>NA|TRBJ2-5|NA|TRBV28
CASSLSWRTQETQYF
TGTGCCAGCAGTCTCTCCTGGCGGACCCAAGAGACCCAGTACTTC
>few|TRBJ2-1|TRBD2|TRBV20-1
CSADGTSGRHNEQFF
TGCAGTGCTGATGGGACTAGCGGGAGACACAATGAGCAGTTCTTC
>few|TRBJ2-7|NA|TRBV5-5
CASSLEWAGSYEQYF
TGTGCCAGCAGCTTGGAGTGGGCCGGAAGCTACGAGCAGTACTTC
>NA|TRBJ1-6|TRBD1|TRBV2
CASSYRDRDSPLHF
TGTGCCAGCAGTTACCGGGACAGGGATTCACCCCTCCACTTT
>NA|TRBJ2-1|NA|TRBV15
CATSSPTGLGNNEQFF
TGTGCCACCAGCTCGCCCACAGGGCTGGGGAACAATGAGCAGTTCTTC
>NA|TRBJ2-4|NA|TRBV19
CASSQDFGVGNIRYF
NA
>many|TRBJ1-1|TRBD1|TRBV28
CASVTGAMNTEAFF
TGTGCCAGCGTGACAGGGGCCATGAACACTGAAGCTTTCTTT
>few|TRBJ2-7|TRBD2|TRBV11-2
CASSLGAGGPYEQYF
TGTGCCAGCAGCTTAGGGGCGGGGGGACCCTACGAGCAGTACTTC
>NA|TRBJ2-1|NA|TRBV7-2
CASIPRTSSYNEQFF
TGTGCCAGCATCCCGAGGACGAGCTCCTACAATGAGCAGTTCTTC
>NA|TRBJ1-2|NA|TRBV18
CASSPDGGYNGYTF
TGTGCCAGCTCACCAGATGGGGGGTACAATGGCTACACCTTC
>NA|TRBJ2-6|NA|TRBV12-3/TRBV12-4
CASSFSTTLGANVLTF
TGTGCCAGCAGTTTTTCAACAACTCTGGGGGCCAACGTCCTGACTTTC